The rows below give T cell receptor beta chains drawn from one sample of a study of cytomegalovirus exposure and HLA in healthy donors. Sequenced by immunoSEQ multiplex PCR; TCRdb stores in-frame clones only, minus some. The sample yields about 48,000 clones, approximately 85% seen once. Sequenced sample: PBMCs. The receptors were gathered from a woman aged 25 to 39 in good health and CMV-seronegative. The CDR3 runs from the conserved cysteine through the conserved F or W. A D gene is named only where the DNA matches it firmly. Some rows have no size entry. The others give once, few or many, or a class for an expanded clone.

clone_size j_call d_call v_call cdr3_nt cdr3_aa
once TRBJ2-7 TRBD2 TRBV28 TGTGCCAGCAGTTTTAGCGGGGGAAGCTCCTACGAGCAGTACTTC CASSFSGGSSYEQYF
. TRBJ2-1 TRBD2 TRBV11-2 TGTGCCAGCAGCTTGGGACTAGCGGAGTCGCTGGGGCAGTTCTTC CASSLGLAESLGQFF
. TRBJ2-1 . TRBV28 TGTGCCAGCAGTTATTTGTCGAGAGGGGGAAATGAGCAGTTCTTC CASSYLSRGGNEQFF
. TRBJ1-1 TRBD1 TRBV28 TGTGCCAGCAGTCCTCATTTTGGGACAGGGAGGAACACTGAAGCTTTCTTT CASSPHFGTGRNTEAFF
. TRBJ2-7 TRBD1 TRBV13 TGTGCCAGCAGCTTAGGGCAGGGGGCATTCGAGCAGTACTTC CASSLGQGAFEQYF
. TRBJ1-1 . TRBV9 TGTGCCAGCAGCCCCAGTTTACAGGTTGAAGCTTTCTTT CASSPSLQVEAFF
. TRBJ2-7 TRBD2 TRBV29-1 TGCAGCGTTGAAGGCGACAGAGGGTTGGCTAGCGGTGCCTACGAGCAGTACTTC CSVEGDRGLASGAYEQYF
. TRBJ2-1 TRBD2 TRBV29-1 TGCAGCGTTGAAGCAAATAGCGGGAGAAGCAATGAGCAGTTCTTC CSVEANSGRSNEQFF
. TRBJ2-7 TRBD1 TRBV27 TGTGCCAGCAGTTACCAGACAGGGGGAAGCTCCTACGAGCAGTACTTC CASSYQTGGSSYEQYF
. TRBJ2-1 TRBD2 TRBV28 TGTGCCAGCAGCACCCCATCAACTAGCGGGGCCCCGGATGAGCAGTTCTTC CASSTPSTSGAPDEQFF
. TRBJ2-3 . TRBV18 TGTGCCAGCTCAACCGGGCAGGGGCAAGATACGCAGTATTTT CASSTGQGQDTQYF
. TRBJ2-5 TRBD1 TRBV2 TGTGCCAGCAGTTACCCAATTTACAGGGGGCTCGAGGAGACCCAGTACTTC CASSYPIYRGLEETQYF
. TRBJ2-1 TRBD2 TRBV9 TGTGCCAGCAGCGTAGTTGGTAGCGGGAGTCATTCCAATGAGCAGTTCTTC CASSVVGSGSHSNEQFF
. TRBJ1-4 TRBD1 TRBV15 TGTGCCACCAGCGCTTTCCGGGACAGGGCTGGAACTAATGAAAAACTGTTTTTT CATSAFRDRAGTNEKLFF
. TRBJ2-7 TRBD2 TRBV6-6 TGTGCCAGCAGTTACCCCACAGGGACTAGCTCCTACGAGCAGTACTTC CASSYPTGTSSYEQYF
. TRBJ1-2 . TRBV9 TGTGCCAGCAGCGTAGCGGGAGGCTATGGCTACACCTTC CASSVAGGYGYTF
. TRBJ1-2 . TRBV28 TGTGCCAGTCAGACAGGCTCCTATGGCTACACCTTC CASQTGSYGYTF
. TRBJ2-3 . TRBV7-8 TGTGCCAGCAGCCCGGGGTTTGACGGGGACACACCAACCACAGATACGCAGTATTTT CASSPGFDGDTPTTDTQYF
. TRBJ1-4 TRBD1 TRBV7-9 TGTGCCAGCAGCTTAGGTGGACAGGTCAAGGAAAAACTGTTTTTT CASSLGGQVKEKLFF
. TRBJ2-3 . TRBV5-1 TGCGCCAGCAGCTTAACTCCGCATAGCACAGATACGCAGTATTTT CASSLTPHSTDTQYF
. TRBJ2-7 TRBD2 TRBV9 TGTGCCAGCAGCGCCGGGACTAGCGGGTTCGAGCAGTACTTC CASSAGTSGFEQYF
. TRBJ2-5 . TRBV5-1 TGCGCCAGCAGCTTGGGAGATGGAGGGGGCTATTTGGAGACCCAGTACTTC CASSLGDGGGYLETQYF
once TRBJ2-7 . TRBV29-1 TGCAGCGTTAGGGAGTTATTGGAGGGGACCTACGAGCAGTACTTC CSVRELLEGTYEQYF
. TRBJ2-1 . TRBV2 TGTGCCAGCAGCTCGTTCGGGGAGCAGTTCTTC CASSSFGEQFF
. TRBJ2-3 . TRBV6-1 TGTGCCAGCAGTGAAGCGACAGGAAGCACAGATACGCAGTATTTT CASSEATGSTDTQYF
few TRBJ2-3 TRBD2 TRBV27 TGTGCCAGCGGGCCCCTAGCGGGGAGCACAGATACGCAGTATTTT CASGPLAGSTDTQYF
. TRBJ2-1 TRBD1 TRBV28 TGTGCCAGCAGTTCCCCGGGACAGGCTAGAATACGATACAATGAGCAGTTCTTC CASSSPGQARIRYNEQFF
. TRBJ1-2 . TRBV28 TGTGCCATTATCAAGGCGGGGCTGGACGGCTACACCTTC CAIIKAGLDGYTF
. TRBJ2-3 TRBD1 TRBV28 TGTGCCAGCAGTTTAACAGGGGGCCAAGATACGCAGTATTTT CASSLTGGQDTQYF
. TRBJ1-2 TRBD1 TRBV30 TGTGCCTGGAGCGGAAGGACAGACAGGGACTATGGCTACACCTTC CAWSGRTDRDYGYTF
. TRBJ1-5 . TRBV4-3 TGCGCCAGCAGCCCTCAAGGGAGTGGTCAGCCCCAGCATTTT CASSPQGSGQPQHF
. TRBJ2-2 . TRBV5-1 TGCGCCAGCAGCTTCTCCCAGACTAACACCGGGGAGCTGTTTTTT CASSFSQTNTGELFF
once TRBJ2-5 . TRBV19 TGTGCCAGTAGTATATTTGGAGACAGCCTGGTTCGGGAGACCCAGTACTTC CASSIFGDSLVRETQYF
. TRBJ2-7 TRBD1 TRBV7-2 TGTGCCAGCAGCCCCGGGACAGCAAGTTACAAGCAGTACTTC CASSPGTASYKQYF
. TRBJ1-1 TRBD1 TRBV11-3 TGTGCCAGCAGCACCAGGACAGGTCCGAACACTGAAGCTTTCTTT CASSTRTGPNTEAFF
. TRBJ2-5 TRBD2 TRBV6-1 TGTGCCAGCATGGGGGAGGGAGAGACCCAGTACTTC CASMGEGETQYF
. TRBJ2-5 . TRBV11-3 TGTGCCAGCAGCCCAACCGGGACTCCAGAAGAGACCCAGTACTTC CASSPTGTPEETQYF
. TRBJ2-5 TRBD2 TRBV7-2 TGTGCCAGCAGCTTAAGCGGGACCTACCAAGAGACCCAGTACTTC CASSLSGTYQETQYF
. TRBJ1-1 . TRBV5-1 TGCGCCAGCAGCGCCGGGACACTGAACACTGAAGCTTTCTTT CASSAGTLNTEAFF
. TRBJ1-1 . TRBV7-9 TGTGCCAGCCTATGGTGGAACACTGAAGCTTTCTTT CASLWWNTEAFF
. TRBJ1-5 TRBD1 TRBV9 TGTGCCAGCAGCGCAGGACAGGGCAGCAATCAGCCCCAGCATTTT CASSAGQGSNQPQHF
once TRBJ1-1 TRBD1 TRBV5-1 TGCGCCAGCAGCTTGGGACCGGACAGGATGAACACTGAAGCTTTCTTT CASSLGPDRMNTEAFF
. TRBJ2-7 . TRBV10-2 TGCGCCAGCAGTGAGTGGTTCGGCTACGAGCAGTACTTC CASSEWFGYEQYF
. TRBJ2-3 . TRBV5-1 TGCGCCAGCAGTTCCACTAGCACTTCCACAGATACGCAGTATTTT CASSSTSTSTDTQYF
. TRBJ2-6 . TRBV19 TGTGCCAGTAGGGTTACAGGGTCGGCCAACGTCCTGACTTTC CASRVTGSANVLTF
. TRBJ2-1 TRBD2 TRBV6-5 TGTGCCAGCAGTTACTCCTTAGCGGGAGGATCCAATGAGCAGTTCTTC CASSYSLAGGSNEQFF
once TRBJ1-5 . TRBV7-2 TGTGCCAGCAGTACAGATTACAATCAGCCCCAGCATTTT CASSTDYNQPQHF
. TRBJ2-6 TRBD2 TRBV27 TGTGCCAGCAGTTCGAGTATAGCGGGAGGGCCGTCCGCTGGGGCCAACGTCCTGACTTTC CASSSSIAGGPSAGANVLTF
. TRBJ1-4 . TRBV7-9 TGTGCCAGCAGCTTAGGACAGGATAATGAAAAACTGTTTTTT CASSLGQDNEKLFF
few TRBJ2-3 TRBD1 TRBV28 TGTGCCAGCAGTTTTCGGCAGGGGGCCGAGGTCACAGATACGCAGTATTTT CASSFRQGAEVTDTQYF
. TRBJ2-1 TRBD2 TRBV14 TGTGCCAGCAGCCAAGTCATAACTAGCGGCGATGAGCAGTTCTTC CASSQVITSGDEQFF
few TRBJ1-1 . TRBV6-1 TGTGCCAGCAGTGACAGGGCTAACACTGAAGCTTTCTTT CASSDRANTEAFF
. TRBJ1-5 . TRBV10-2 TGCGCCAGCGGGCAGGGAAGACAGCCCCAGCATTTT CASGQGRQPQHF
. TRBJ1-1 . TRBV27 TGTGCCAGCAGCGATCAGGGGCGCACTGAAGCTTTCTTT CASSDQGRTEAFF
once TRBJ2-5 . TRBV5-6 TGTGCCAGCAGCTGGAAGAGGGTTTTAGAGTACTTC CASSWKRVLEYF
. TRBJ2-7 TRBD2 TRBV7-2 TGTGCCAGCAGCTTCAGTAGCGGGAGTAGCGAGCAGTACTTC CASSFSSGSSEQYF
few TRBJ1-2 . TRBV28 TGTGCCAGCAGTTTCAATAACTATGGCTACACCTTC CASSFNNYGYTF
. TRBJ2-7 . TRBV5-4 TGTGCCAGCAGCTCCGTGCCGGGTGAGCAGTACTTC CASSSVPGEQYF
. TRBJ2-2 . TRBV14 TGTGCCAGCAGCCAAAAGACATCCGGGGAGCTGTTTTTT CASSQKTSGELFF